The 32 T cell receptor beta chains below come from one sample, sequenced in a study of blood T cell repertoires in COVID-19. TCRdb keeps only in-frame clones here, not all; method: immunoSEQ multiplex PCR. The table records over 400,000 clones, approximately 90% of them present only once. Sequencing was carried out using PBMCs or T cells enriched from blood (not recorded which). These receptor sequences come from a woman aged 60-75 years who had recovered from COVID-19.

This sequence joins TRBV23-1 and TRBJ1-6; D possibly corresponds to TRBD1 (5 bases). TRBV23-1 is labeled an ORF, and its function is uncertain. V was clipped by 4 bases and J by 9 bases, with 13 bases between them. The CDR3 totals 14 residues. DNA of the CDR3: TGCGCCAGCAGTCCAAACAGGCGGGGTTCACCCCTCCACTTT. It codes for CASSPNRRGSPLHF.

The sample holds a few counts of this clone. This sequence joins TRBV4-1 and TRBJ1-4; TRBD1 aligns across 10 bases. The CDR3 consists of 19 residues. Germline CDR1 MGHRA, CDR2 YSYEKL. V dropped 3 bases and J dropped 5; count of bases not matched to a gene: 15. CDR3 sequence (DNA): TGCGCCAGCAGCCATACCACGCCGGGACAGGGGAAATTCAATGAAAAACTGTTTTTT. This sequence encodes CASSHTTPGQGKFNEKLFF.

This clone was observed a handful of times. The chain couples TRBV2 to TRBJ1-3; weak D call: TRBD1 (6 bases). This CDR3 contains 15 residues. Germline CDR1 is SNHLY and CDR2 is FYNNEI. The ends were cut back, 4 bases at V and 0 bases at J, with 10 bases in the middle. The CDR3, as DNA: TGTGCCAGCAGTGTCGCGGGGGCCTCTGGAAACACCATATATTTT. Translating gives CASSVAGASGNTIYF.

This clone turned up a few times. This rearrangement joins TRBV30 to TRBJ1-2; 8 bases are shared with TRBD1. Germline CDR1 and CDR2: GTSNPN and SVGIG (reference sequence). The V and J ends lost 5 bases and 5 bases, in that order; junction bases with no gene match: 13. This CDR3 has 15 residues. DNA of the CDR3: TGTGCCTGGTCACCGGGACAGGCTCTCGTGTATGGCTACACCTTC. It specifies CAWSPGQALVYGYTF.

The CDR3 sequence: CASSFQRSPTDTQYF. The CDR3 DNA reads TGCGCCAGCAGCTTCCAGCGGTCCCCCACAGATACGCAGTATTTT. V and J are TRBV5-1 and TRBJ2-3; D perhaps matches TRBD2 (5 bases). The CDR3 runs 15 residues. V was pared by 2 bases and J by 2 bases, with 12 bases between. CDR1 is SGHRS, CDR2 YFSETQ, per germline.

V usage is TRBV5-6 and J usage is TRBJ2-7; 8 bases agree with TRBD1. The germline V gene encodes CDR1 SGHDT and CDR2 YYEEEE. J was trimmed by 3 bases and V by 5 bases; bases with no gene match: 4. The CDR3 sequence is 13 residues long. The CDR3 DNA follows: TGTGCCAGCAGTGGACAGGGAAACTACGAGCAGTACGTC. Translated, it gives CASSGQGNYEQYV.

This rearrangement joins TRBV6-1 to TRBJ2-7; D might be TRBD1 (6 bases). The V end was cut by 2 bases, the J end by 2 bases, with 10 bases between. Germline-derived CDR1 and CDR2 are MNHNS and SASEGT. The CDR3 is 14 amino acids. The CDR3 loop is CASSEPPGAYEQYV. CDR3 DNA sequence: TGTGCCAGCAGTGAACCCCCAGGGGCCTACGAGCAGTACGTC.

This clone has just a few counts. This sequence joins TRBV5-1 and TRBJ1-1; possible D gene TRBD1, 5 bases. The CDR3 is 14 residues long. Germline CDR1 reads SGHRS; CDR2 reads YFSETQ. Trimming stripped 0 bases from V and 8 bases from J, with 14 bases between. The CDR3 protein is CASSLDGRVGEAFF. The CDR3 DNA is TGCGCCAGCAGCTTGGATGGCAGGGTGGGGGAAGCTTTCTTT.

The chain joins TRBV7-2 to TRBJ1-5, with D maybe TRBD1 (6 bases). V shed 0 bases and J shed 7 bases, with 13 bases lying between them. CDR3 length: 15 residues. Germline V lookup: CDR1 SGHTA, CDR2 FQGNSA. The CDR3 nucleotides are TGTGCCAGCAGCTTAGCGACAGGCTTAGACCAGCCCCAGCATTTT. It yields the protein CASSLATGLDQPQHF. Full variable domain (outside the CDR3, taken from reference TRBV7-2 and TRBJ1-5): GAGVSQSPSNKVTEKGKDVELRCDPISGHTALYWYRQSLGQGLEFLIYFQGNSAPDKSGLPSDRFSAERTGGSVSTLTIQRTQQEDSAVYLCASSLATGLDQPQHFGDGTRLSIL.

The chain combines TRBV6-5 with TRBJ1-4; D is undetermined. The CDR3 has 13 amino acids. V was clipped by 2 bases and J by 6 bases, with 7 bases between them. Germline-derived CDR1 and CDR2 are MNHEY and SVGAGI. The CDR3 is CASSYVGDEKLFF. Here the CDR3 DNA reads TGTGCCAGCAGTTACGTAGGAGATGAAAAACTGTTTTTT.

The chain is built from TRBV5-4 and TRBJ2-2; D is uncertain. V was cut by 0 bases and J by 6 bases, with 12 bases left in between. CDR1 and CDR2 (germline): SGHNT, YYREEE (reference sequence). The CDR3 is 15 amino acids. The DNA for the CDR3 is TGTGCCAGCAGCTTGGGTGGGCAGGCTGCCGGGGAGCTGTTTTTT. As protein: CASSLGGQAAGELFF.

The genes are TRBV13 and TRBJ2-7, with 11 nucleotides matching TRBD1. The J segment lost 6 bases and the V segment lost 1 base, leaving 11 bases of the junction unmatched. CDR3 size: 17 residues. Germline loops: CDR1 PRHDT, CDR2 FYEKMQ (reference sequence). The CDR3 loop reads CASSLVGSGQGASEQYV. The CDR3 coding sequence is TGTGCCAGCAGCTTAGTAGGGTCTGGACAGGGGGCGTCCGAGCAGTACGTC.

This chain joins TRBV9 and TRBJ2-2; 8 bases line up with TRBD2. With V trimmed by 0 bases and J by 4 bases, 8 bases remained unmatched. The CDR3 covers 17 residues. Per germline, CDR1 SGDLS and CDR2 YYNGEE. In DNA, the CDR3 is TGTGCCAGCAGCGTAGTGGGCGGGGGGACGCGCACCGGGGAGCTGTTTTTT. Translated: CASSVVGGGTRTGELFF.

The chain couples TRBV24-1 to TRBJ1-5, with D perhaps matching TRBD1 (5 bases). The V end was cut by 5 bases, the J end by 6 bases, with 13 bases between. Germline lookup yields CDR1 KGHDR and CDR2 SFDVKD. The CDR3 covers 14 residues. CDR3: CATSAPGVGQPQHF. Here the CDR3 DNA reads TGTGCCACCAGTGCCCCGGGGGTAGGTCAGCCCCAGCATTTT.

The chain employs TRBV3-1 (or the pseudogene TRBV3-2) and TRBJ2-1; 8 bases align to TRBD2. From germline, CDR1 is LGHDT and CDR2 YNNKEL (reference sequence). J gave up 4 bases and V 1 base, and 9 bases lay outside the gene matches. The CDR3 consists of 17 residues. For the CDR3, the DNA is TGTGCCAGCAGCCAAGCCGCGGGGGGCCTACTGTACAATGAGCAGTTCTTC. Protein product: CASSQAAGGLLYNEQFF.

The V call is TRBV19, the J call TRBJ1-2, with 11 nucleotides matching TRBD1. CDR3 length: 17 amino acids. Germline-derived CDR1 and CDR2 are LNHDA and SQIVND (reference sequence). Trimming cost V 2 bases and J 2 bases; bases outside gene matches: 7. The CDR3 is CASSIIGQGAANYGYTF. In DNA, the CDR3 is TGTGCCAGTAGTATAATTGGACAGGGGGCTGCGAACTATGGCTACACCTTC.

The chain links TRBV5-5 to TRBJ2-3, with D perhaps TRBD1 (6 bases). V lost 4 bases to trimming and J lost 6 bases, with 21 bases between them. The CDR3 runs 16 residues. The germline V gene has CDR1 SGHKS and CDR2 YYEKEE (reference sequence). The CDR3 nucleotides read TGTGCCAGCAGCCCACCATTGGGGACAACCATGGATACGCAGTATTTT. It codes for CASSPPLGTTMDTQYF. The whole variable domain, remainder taken from reference TRBV5-5 and TRBJ2-3, is DAGVTQSPTHLIKTRGQQVTLRCSPISGHKSVSWYQQVLGQGPQFIFQYYEKEERGRGNFPDRFSARQFPNYSSELNVNALLLGDSALYLCASSPPLGTTMDTQYFGPGTRLTVL.

The chain recombines TRBV5-4 with TRBJ1-2, with D possibly being TRBD1 (6 bases). Looked up from germline, CDR1 is SGHNT and CDR2 is YYREEE (reference sequence). Trimming took off 4 bases at V and 3 bases at J, with 10 bases between the two ends. CDR3 length: 13 amino acids. The chain's CDR3 is CASSADRHYGYTF. The CDR3 DNA reads as TGTGCCAGCAGCGCGGACAGACACTATGGCTACACCTTC.

V is TRBV24-1 and J is TRBJ2-3; TRBD1 aligns across 8 bases. Germline CDR1 is KGHDR and CDR2 is SFDVKD. The V gene end was trimmed by 3 bases and the J gene end by 0 bases; junction bases not matched to a gene: 1. The length of the CDR3 is 15 residues. Here the CDR3 DNA reads TGTGCCACCAGTGATCGACAGGGGAGCACAGATACGCAGTATTTT. Protein sequence: CATSDRQGSTDTQYF.

This clone was seen a single time. V and J are TRBV12-3 or TRBV12-4 and TRBJ1-4; D remains ambiguous. Trimming cost V 6 bases and J 12 bases, with 11 bases left between them. The CDR3 loop spans 11 amino acids. DNA of the CDR3: TGTGCCAGCAGCTCCTCCGGGGAACTGTTTTTT. Residues: CASSSSGELFF.

The V call is TRBV5-1, the J call TRBJ1-2; 7 bases agree with TRBD1. The CDR3 length is 12 residues. The junction had 5 bases not matched to a gene; V was cut back by 0 bases and J by 12 bases. Germline assignment: CDR1 SGHRS and CDR2 YFSETQ. CDR3 coding DNA: TGCGCCAGCAGCTTGGCCGACAGGGTACACACCTTC. Its protein product is CASSLADRVHTF.

CDR3 in DNA: TGTGCCAGCAGCGTAGATGGACTCAATCAGCCCCAGCATTTT. Its translation: CASSVDGLNQPQHF. The chain carries TRBV9 and TRBJ1-5; D uncertain. The CDR3 loop spans 14 amino acids. V lost 0 bases to trimming and J lost 3 bases, with 7 bases between them. Germline V CDR1 and CDR2: SGDLS, YYNGEE.

There are a few counts of this clone. This chain connects TRBV27 to TRBJ1-3, with D possibly TRBD1 on 6 matching bases. The germline V gene encodes CDR1 MNHEY and CDR2 SMNVEV (reference sequence). The CDR3 loop spans 14 amino acids. Trimming removed 6 bases at V and 2 bases at J, with 11 bases between. The CDR3 coding sequence is TGTGCCAGCAGACCCCAGGGGACTGGAAACACCATATATTTT. Residues: CASRPQGTGNTIYF.

The V and J genes are TRBV10-2 and TRBJ2-7, with 11 bases that match TRBD2. The ends lost 6 bases at V and 2 bases at J; junction bases unmatched: 3. CDR1 and CDR2 from the germline V gene are WSHSY and SAAADI. The CDR3 is 14 amino acids. CDR3 DNA sequence: TGCGCCAGCAGCCGACTAGCGGGGCCCTACGAGCAGTACGTC. As protein: CASSRLAGPYEQYV.

This clone has only a few counts. This rearrangement joins TRBV5-1 to TRBJ1-2; D not certain. This CDR3 region has 14 residues. V was clipped by 2 bases and J by 4 bases, with 12 bases between them. Per the germline V gene, CDR1 is SGHRS and CDR2 is YFSETQ. The CDR3 reads CASSFLSEAYGYTF. DNA for the CDR3: TGCGCCAGCAGCTTTCTGTCAGAGGCCTATGGCTACACCTTC.

In its sample, this clone was seen once. The chain has TRBV5-6 and TRBJ1-1; TRBD1 aligns across 8 bases. CDR1 and CDR2 from the germline V gene are SGHDT and YYEEEE. J was trimmed by 4 bases and V by 4 bases; bases with no gene match: 9. This CDR3 has 15 amino acids. CDR3 in amino acids: CASSPLDREATEAFF. As DNA, the CDR3 is TGTGCCAGCAGCCCCCTGGACAGGGAGGCCACTGAAGCTTTCTTT.

This rearrangement joins TRBV19 to TRBJ2-7; 9 bases match TRBD2. V lost 4 bases and J lost 6; bases outside the gene matches: 16. Per the germline V gene, CDR1 is LNHDA and CDR2 is SQIVND (reference sequence). The CDR3 extends over 17 amino acids. The chain's CDR3 is CASSTGPRGGVKPEQYV. For the CDR3, the DNA is TGTGCCAGTAGTACTGGCCCGCGGGGGGGGGTCAAGCCCGAGCAGTACGTC.

This sequence joins TRBV25-1 and TRBJ1-1; unclear D gene. V lost 4 bases to trimming and J lost 7 bases, with 13 bases between them. CDR1 is MGHDK and CDR2 is SYGVNS in the germline V gene. The CDR3 extends over 13 amino acids. The CDR3 DNA reads as TGTGCCAGCAGTGTTCCCGGCGGATATGAAGCTTTCTTT. Translation: CASSVPGGYEAFF.

The V call is TRBV6-5, the J call TRBJ1-4; no clear D. The germline gives CDR1 MNHEY, CDR2 SVGAGI. The CDR3 is 14 residues long. V was pared by 7 bases and J by 0 bases, with 9 bases between. CDR3 DNA sequence: TGTGCCAGCAAAGCTTCAACAACTAATGAAAAACTGTTTTTT. It codes for CASKASTTNEKLFF.

V usage is TRBV5-1 and J usage is TRBJ2-2, with D unresolved. The CDR3 covers 17 residues. V was trimmed by 0 bases and J by 0 bases, leaving 12 bases between them. The germline V gene has CDR1 SGHRS and CDR2 YFSETQ. Here the CDR3 DNA reads TGCGCCAGCAGCTTGGAGTCACACCAAGCGAACACCGGGGAGCTGTTTTTT. Protein: CASSLESHQANTGELFF.

The rearrangement uses TRBV2 and TRBJ2-5, with D possibly TRBD1 on 6 matching bases. CDR1 and CDR2 (germline): SNHLY, FYNNEI. Trimming removed 2 bases at V and 1 base at J, with 11 bases between. The CDR3 spans 15 residues. Here the CDR3 reads CASSESWDIQETQYF. The CDR3, as DNA: TGTGCCAGCAGTGAATCCTGGGACATCCAAGAGACCCAGTACTTC.

The chain links TRBV9 to TRBJ1-2, with D perhaps TRBD1 (6 bases). From germline, CDR1 is SGDLS and CDR2 YYNGEE. Trimming pared 5 bases from V and 8 bases from J, leaving 10 bases between. CDR3 length: 11 amino acids. The CDR3 region is CASRGTTGYTF. CDR3 nucleotides: TGTGCCAGCAGGGGGACAACCGGCTACACCTTC.